This entry is about one TCR beta chain. Profiled with immunoSEQ multiplex PCR; TCRdb holds only in-frame clones, not every one. In the table there are 170,000 or so clones, 94% of which are singletons. The data derive from a study of control samples from healthy donors and cancer patients. The germline V gene has CDR1 SGHTA and CDR2 FQGNSA. Deletions cut 6 bases from V and 4 bases from J, with 23 bases between. The CDR3 is 17 amino acids. The sequenced material came from blood. The chain is built from TRBV7-2 and TRBJ2-3; D not certain. This receptor was obtained from a young woman in good health. This CDR3 is CASSRVGAGPGADTQYF. The CDR3, as DNA: TGTGCCAGCAGTAGAGTGGGCGCAGGTCCCGGAGCAGATACGCAGTATTTT.